The 28 T cell receptor beta chains presented below share a single source sample, sequenced in a study of cytomegalovirus exposure and HLA in healthy donors. This PCR relied on a set of 60 Vbeta primers and 13 Jbeta primers. Measured with immunoSEQ multiplex PCR; TCRdb has only the in-frame clones, and not every one. This table holds about 120,000 clones, approximately 84% found once. Input material: PBMCs. Source of these receptors: a man aged 45-60 years in good health and CMV-seronegative.

The chain couples TRBV4-2 to TRBJ1-2; a possible D gene is TRBD1 (5 bases). Germline V CDR1 and CDR2: LGHNA, YNFKEQ. This CDR3 region has 13 residues. Deletions cut 5 bases from V and 2 bases from J, with 9 bases between. The CDR3 DNA is TGTGCCAGCAGCTCGGCAGGGAACTATGGCTACACCTTC. This sequence encodes CASSSAGNYGYTF.

Concerning this clone itself: The junction differs from germline at one of its ends, possibly a read error. This sample includes further DNA sequences coding for the same CDR3. The J gene is TRBJ1-1, the V gene TRBV6-5, with no clear D. The CDR3 runs 13 residues. Germline V gene lookup returns CDR1 MNHEY and CDR2 SVGAGI. The chain's CDR3 is CASSYSADTEAFF. CDR3 DNA: TGTGCCAGCAGCTACTCGGCAGATACTGAAGCTTTCTTT.

This chain connects TRBV5-1 to TRBJ2-7; 9 nucleotides match TRBD2. V was clipped by 0 bases and J by 2 bases; unmatched bases: 9. The CDR3 runs to 17 residues. Germline CDR1 and CDR2: SGHRS and YFSETQ. The DNA for the CDR3 is TGCGCCAGCAGCTTGGTCGGTAGCGGGAGTCCCGCCTACGAGCAGTACTTC. Protein: CASSLVGSGSPAYEQYF.

The chain carries TRBV6-6 and TRBJ2-7; possibly TRBD2 for D (5 bases). V lost 0 bases to trimming and J lost 0 bases, with 12 bases between them. Germline loops: CDR1 MNHNY, CDR2 SVGAGI (reference sequence). The CDR3 totals 16 residues. CDR3 DNA: TGTGCCAGCAGTTACTCGATCCGGGGAACCTCCTACGAGCAGTACTTC. Residues: CASSYSIRGTSYEQYF.

This clone came up once. The rearrangement joins TRBV6-1 to TRBJ1-2, with TRBD1 identical over 8 bases. V dropped 2 bases and J dropped 1; count of bases not matched to a gene: 3. The CDR3 consists of 15 residues. The germline V gene has CDR1 MNHNS and CDR2 SASEGT. The DNA of the CDR3 is TGTGCCAGCAGTGAAAGGGGACAGGATAACTATGGCTACACCTTC. Its protein is CASSERGQDNYGYTF.

The gene calls are TRBV7-9 and TRBJ2-5; possible D gene TRBD2, 5 bases. V gave up 7 bases and J gave up 2 bases, with 11 bases separating them. The CDR3 contains 13 residues. Germline-derived CDR1 and CDR2 are SEHNR and FQNEAQ (reference sequence). This CDR3 reads CASNRGIQETQYF. In DNA form, the CDR3 reads TGTGCCAGCAACCGAGGGATACAAGAGACCCAGTACTTC.

The chain carries TRBV19 and TRBJ2-7; D possibly corresponds to TRBD2 (5 bases). The germline V gene has CDR1 LNHDA and CDR2 SQIVND (reference sequence). V lost 6 bases, J lost 5 bases, and 17 bases lay in between. The CDR3 is 14 amino acids. The CDR3 bases are TGTGCCAGTAGGGGAGCCGGGCGAACGGACGAGCAGTACTTC. It is translated as CASRGAGRTDEQYF.

The CDR3 region is CSVAAGGDLDTQYF. The CDR3, as DNA: TGCAGCGTTGCAGCGGGAGGCGACTTGGATACGCAGTATTTT. V usage is TRBV29-1 and J usage is TRBJ2-3; 9 positions match TRBD2. The junction had 8 bases not matched to a gene; V was cut back by 4 bases and J by 6 bases. Looked up from germline, CDR1 is SQVTM and CDR2 is ANQGSEA. CDR3 length equals 14 residues.

V usage is TRBV19 and J usage is TRBJ1-5, with D perhaps matching TRBD1 (6 bases). The CDR3 is 15 residues long. V shed 3 bases and J shed 7 bases, with 16 bases lying between them. CDR1 is LNHDA and CDR2 is SQIVND in the germline V gene (reference sequence). The CDR3, as DNA: TGTGCCAGTAGTATCGTTGCAGGGGATGGACAGCCCCAGCATTTT. Amino acid sequence: CASSIVAGDGQPQHF.

This clone has a handful of counts. The chain couples TRBV19 to TRBJ1-2; 8 bases align to TRBD1. J gave up 2 bases and V 8 bases, and 4 bases lay outside the gene matches. Germline CDR1 reads LNHDA; CDR2 reads SQIVND (reference sequence). This CDR3 comprises 13 residues. The DNA of the CDR3 is TGTGCCAGTCACAGGGGGGAAAACTATGGCTACACCTTC. Translated, it gives CASHRGENYGYTF.

The rearrangement links TRBV28 to TRBJ2-2; possibly TRBD1 for D (6 bases). The CDR3 covers 14 residues. The germline V gene has CDR1 MDHEN and CDR2 SYDVKM. With 1 base removed from V and 5 bases from J, the gap between germline ends came to 8 bases. CDR3 region: CASSLSRGTGELFF. In nucleotides, the CDR3 is TGTGCCAGCAGTTTATCCAGGGGAACCGGGGAGCTGTTTTTT.

This clone was picked up a small number of times. Here the CDR3 DNA reads TGTGCCAGCAGCCCGCAGGGAAACACTGAAGCTTTCTTT. This gives the protein CASSPQGNTEAFF. The chain carries TRBV28 and TRBJ1-1; tentatively, D is TRBD1 (5 bases). The V and J ends lost 6 bases and 2 bases respectively, with 10 bases between them. The germline V gene encodes CDR1 MDHEN and CDR2 SYDVKM. CDR3 length equals 13 residues.

The gene calls are TRBV27 and TRBJ2-3, with TRBD2 identical over 10 bases. Germline-derived CDR1 and CDR2 are MNHEY and SMNVEV (reference sequence). Trimming removed 6 bases from V and 6 bases from J; junction bases left unmatched: 15. This CDR3 spans 17 amino acids. CDR3 region: CASRKLAGTNPADTQYF. DNA of the CDR3: TGTGCCAGCAGGAAACTAGCGGGGACAAACCCAGCGGATACGCAGTATTTT.

The chain links TRBV10-3 to TRBJ1-2; the D is unclear. Germline V lookup: CDR1 ENHRY, CDR2 SYGVKD. CDR3 length: 13 amino acids. Trimming removed 6 bases from V and 2 bases from J, with 10 bases in between. This chain's CDR3 is CAISRTENYGYTF. The CDR3 nucleotides are TGTGCCATCAGCCGGACTGAAAACTATGGCTACACCTTC.

The CDR3 sequence: CASSVAPGGGPYNEQFF. CDR3 bases: TGTGCCAGCAGCGTAGCCCCGGGGGGGGGCCCCTACAATGAGCAGTTCTTC. The chain combines TRBV9 with TRBJ2-1; 8 bases agree with TRBD2. Germline values: CDR1 SGDLS, CDR2 YYNGEE. CDR3 length: 17 amino acids. Trimming cost V 0 bases and J 2 bases; bases outside gene matches: 7.

This clone was counted once. The V gene is TRBV6-6, the J gene TRBJ1-1; 7 bases match TRBD1. The junction had 8 bases not matched to a gene; V was cut back by 7 bases and J by 6 bases. Germline loops: CDR1 MNHNY, CDR2 SVGAGI (reference sequence). This CDR3 is built from 13 residues. The CDR3 DNA sequence: TGTGCCAGCACCCGGGCAGGGGGAGCTGAAGCTTTCTTT. The encoded protein is CASTRAGGAEAFF.

The V call is TRBV5-4, the J call TRBJ2-7, with 7 bases matching TRBD2. J gave up 3 bases and V 3 bases, and 15 bases lay outside the gene matches. In germline, CDR1 is SGHNT, CDR2 YYREEE (reference sequence). There are 17 residues in the CDR3. CDR3 sequence reads: CASSSTSGGPLFYEQYF. The CDR3 DNA reads TGTGCCAGCAGCTCCACGTCGGGAGGACCGTTATTCTACGAGCAGTACTTC.

This clone is a singleton in its sample. The chain carries TRBV5-1 and TRBJ2-3, with TRBD2 matching over 11 bases. CDR1 SGHRS and CDR2 YFSETQ come from the germline V gene. V was pared by 2 bases and J by 3 bases, with 8 bases of the junction left unmatched. This CDR3 region has 17 residues. CDR3 bases: TGCGCCAGCAGCTTAACGACGACTAGCGGGGTTACAGATACGCAGTATTTT. Translated: CASSLTTTSGVTDTQYF.

This rearrangement joins TRBV7-9 to TRBJ2-2, with D possibly matching TRBD1 (6 bases). CDR1 and CDR2 (germline): SEHNR, FQNEAQ (reference sequence). This CDR3 contains 14 residues. V dropped 5 bases and J dropped 2 bases, with 9 bases sitting between them. For the CDR3, the DNA is TGTGCCAGCAGCCGGGACATCAACACCGGGGAGCTGTTTTTT. It translates to CASSRDINTGELFF.

The CDR3 loop is CASTRGGVLNTEAFF. DNA of the CDR3: TGTGCCAGCACCCGGGGCGGGGTATTGAACACTGAAGCTTTCTTT. V gene TRBV28 combines with J gene TRBJ1-1; D perhaps matches TRBD1 (5 bases). Trimming left V 7 bases short and J 0 bases short, with 15 bases between. The CDR3 is 15 residues long. CDR1 is MDHEN and CDR2 is SYDVKM in the germline V gene.

The chain uses TRBV27 and TRBJ1-2; a weak D match, TRBD1 (5 bases). The CDR3 is 14 amino acids. V lost 3 bases to trimming and J lost 6 bases, with 14 bases between them. The germline gives CDR1 MNHEY, CDR2 SMNVEV (reference sequence). The CDR3 nucleotides read TGTGCCAGCAGTTTCGGGACTGGGTCGAATGGCTACACCTTC. It is translated as CASSFGTGSNGYTF.

This clone was counted a single time. V gene TRBV10-1 combines with J gene TRBJ2-5; a weak D match, TRBD2 (7 bases). In germline, CDR1 is WNHNN, CDR2 SYGVQD (reference sequence). This CDR3 contains 16 residues. Trimming shortened V by 9 bases and J by 1 base, and 21 bases separated the two germline ends. CDR3: CARGGGRALIQETQYF. The CDR3 coding sequence is TGCGCCAGAGGCGGGGGCAGGGCGCTTATCCAAGAGACCCAGTACTTC.

J is TRBJ2-2 and V is TRBV7-9; D possibly corresponds to TRBD1 (5 bases). V was shortened by 4 bases and J by 4 bases, with 7 bases between the two germline ends. CDR1 and CDR2 (germline): SEHNR, FQNEAQ (reference sequence). This CDR3 region has 13 residues. The CDR3 loop reads CASSSTGTGELFF. CDR3 nucleotide sequence: TGTGCCAGCAGCTCCACAGGCACCGGGGAGCTGTTTTTT.

The genes are TRBV11-2 and TRBJ2-1; TRBD2 matches 10 bases. The CDR3 has 16 amino acids. Germline-derived CDR1 and CDR2 are SGHAT and FQNNGV. After removal of 2 bases from V and 0 bases from J, the junction contained 1 base not matched to a gene. As DNA, the CDR3 is TGTGCCAGCAGCTTACTAGCGGGAGCCTCCTACAATGAGCAGTTCTTC. It translates to CASSLLAGASYNEQFF.

The J gene is TRBJ1-2, the V gene TRBV27; the D is unclear. From germline, CDR1 is MNHEY and CDR2 SMNVEV (reference sequence). V gave up 5 bases and J gave up 6 bases, with 13 bases separating them. The CDR3 sequence is 13 residues long. CDR3 nucleotide sequence: TGTGCCAGCAGTCTCACGGGTTTCGATGGCTACACCTTC. This sequence encodes CASSLTGFDGYTF.

The chain links TRBV5-1 to TRBJ1-1; 10 bases line up with TRBD1. J was trimmed by 4 bases and V by 6 bases; bases with no gene match: 6. CDR3 length: 14 residues. The germline V gene has CDR1 SGHRS and CDR2 YFSETQ. Written as DNA, the CDR3 is TGCGCCAGCAATCCCGGGACAGGGGTCACTGAAGCTTTCTTT. Translated: CASNPGTGVTEAFF.

This clone occurred a few times. V gene TRBV7-3 combines with J gene TRBJ1-1; unclear D gene. This CDR3 contains 14 residues. The germline V gene has CDR1 SGHTA and CDR2 FQGTGA. V gave up 2 bases and J gave up 7 bases, with 14 bases separating them. The CDR3 coding sequence is TGTGCCAGCAGCTTAGGAGGAGTCGGTGGTGAAGCTTTCTTT. Amino acids: CASSLGGVGGEAFF. The full variable domain, in which reference TRBV7-3 and TRBJ1-1 provide the parts outside the CDR3, is GAGVSQTPSNKVTEKGKYVELRCDPISGHTALYWYRQSLGQGPEFLIYFQGTGAADDSGLPNDRFFAVRPEGSVSTLKIQRTERGDSAVYLCASSLGGVGGEAFFGQGTRLTVV.

The chain joins TRBV7-8 to TRBJ2-5; 7 nucleotides match TRBD2. The end of the DNA is better explained by TRBJ2-7, so the J call may be wrong. Germline V gene sequence: CDR1 SGHVS, CDR2 FQNEAQ. This CDR3 has 12 amino acids. The CDR3 is CASSSGGDEQYF. Written as DNA, the CDR3 is TGTGCCAGCAGCTCGGGGGGAGACGAGCAGTACTTC.